These 7 T cell receptor beta chains originate from one sample sequenced in a study of T cells in localized non-small cell lung cancer. Sequenced by immunoSEQ multiplex PCR; TCRdb stores in-frame clones only, minus some. The sample consists of 30,000 to 35,000 clones, around 90% of them appearing once. Sequenced here: peripheral blood mononuclear cells, sampled before any cancer treatment. These receptor sequences come from a female donor at least 60 years old with stage II lung adenocarcinoma.

The V gene is TRBV19, the J gene TRBJ1-5; a weak D match, TRBD1 (6 bases). Germline CDR1 LNHDA, CDR2 SQIVND (reference sequence). Between the trimmed V and J ends, which lost 4 bases and 4 bases, there was a span of 20 bases. The CDR3 spans 17 residues. The CDR3 DNA is TGTGCCAGTAGTAGCCCCATCCGGGGGGCGGAAAATCAGCCCCAGCATTTT. Translating gives CASSSPIRGAENQPQHF. The full variable domain, completed using reference TRBV19 and TRBJ1-5, is DGGITQSPKYLFRKEGQNVTLSCEQNLNHDAMYWYRQDPGQGLRLIYYSQIVNDFQKGDIAEGYSVSREKKESFPLTVTSAQKNPTAFYLCASSSPIRGAENQPQHFGDGTRLSIL.

This clone was recorded once. The chain carries TRBV7-9 and TRBJ1-1, with D unclear. CDR1 and CDR2 (germline): SEHNR, FQNEAQ (reference sequence). V was shortened by 5 bases and J by 8 bases, with 9 bases between the two germline ends. There are 11 residues in the CDR3. The CDR3 protein is CASSPGREAFF. The DNA for the CDR3 is TGTGCCAGCAGCCCGGGCAGGGAAGCTTTCTTT.

The chain has TRBV18 and TRBJ1-1, with D maybe TRBD1 (5 bases). V shed 3 bases and J shed 11 bases, with 16 bases lying between them. CDR3 length: 13 residues. Germline V CDR1 and CDR2: KGHSH, LQKENI. The CDR3: CASSPGGGEDAFF. CDR3 in DNA: TGTGCCAGCTCACCGGGGGGTGGAGAAGACGCTTTCTTT.

This rearrangement joins TRBV30 to TRBJ2-5, with D perhaps matching TRBD1 or TRBD2 (5 bases each). V was cut by 2 bases and J by 4 bases, with 8 bases left in between. Germline CDR1 is GTSNPN and CDR2 is SVGIG (reference sequence). The CDR3 is 12 residues long. The CDR3 reads CAWSPGPETQYF. The CDR3, as DNA: TGTGCCTGGAGTCCGGGACCAGAGACCCAGTACTTC.

The chain joins TRBV19 to TRBJ2-3; 10 bases map to TRBD2. CDR3 length: 17 amino acids. With V trimmed by 3 bases and J by 5 bases, 11 bases remained unmatched. Germline CDR1 reads LNHDA; CDR2 reads SQIVND (reference sequence). The CDR3 DNA follows: TGTGCCAGTAGTATTGCGGCTAGCGGGGGCTTGGGAGATACGCAGTATTTT. Translating it yields CASSIAASGGLGDTQYF. Using reference TRBV19 and TRBJ2-3 for the parts outside the CDR3, the full variable domain is DGGITQSPKYLFRKEGQNVTLSCEQNLNHDAMYWYRQDPGQGLRLIYYSQIVNDFQKGDIAEGYSVSREKKESFPLTVTSAQKNPTAFYLCASSIAASGGLGDTQYFGPGTRLTVL.

This clone was seen once. The chain has TRBV5-1 and TRBJ2-7; a weak D match, TRBD2 (5 bases). The germline V gene encodes CDR1 SGHRS and CDR2 YFSETQ. V was clipped by 4 bases and J by 6 bases, with 20 bases between them. The CDR3 sequence is 15 residues long. Here the CDR3 reads CASSATGTMGSEQYF. The CDR3 nucleotides are TGCGCCAGCAGCGCGACGGGAACCATGGGGTCCGAGCAGTACTTC.

The chain recombines TRBV14 with TRBJ2-5; 13 nucleotides line up with TRBD2. The trim removed 5 bases at V and 9 bases at J, leaving 9 bases unmatched. This CDR3 spans 15 amino acids. Germline V gene lookup returns CDR1 SGHDN and CDR2 FVKESK. CDR3 sequence reads: CASSTLTSGRAPQYF. The CDR3 DNA sequence: TGTGCCAGCAGCACCCTAACTAGCGGGAGGGCCCCCCAGTACTTC.